The sequence of this T cell receptor (beta chain) was determined in a study of patients with pleural tuberculosis (dated by TCRdb to the mid-2010s). Sequencing was carried out with an Illumina Genome Analyzer IIx. The public sequencing data were trimmed at Q25 with fastp and processed into clonotypes with MiXCR by TCRdb, which kept only in-frame beta chains. Each CDR3 protein appears once, grouped with its most common genes and DNA. Within this sample are about 50,000 distinct CDR3 sequences, with 6% to 8% of them counted one time only. The ten top clones hold around 15% of the sample. This clonotype has just a few counts. Its antigen specificity is not known. A much larger clone differs from this one at a single base, so this may be a read error. The germline V gene (reference sequence) sets CDR1 to DFQATT and CDR2 to SNEGSKA. Taken from cysteine to phenylalanine, the CDR3 has 14 residues. Only the CDR3 portion is preserved as DNA: 42 bases, with reading frame beginning at the first base.

The receptor was isolated from a human donor with pleural tuberculosis. The rearranged chain carries TRBV20-1 and TRBJ2-1, and 7 junctional nucleotides match TRBD2. The DNA sequence reads TGCAGTGCTAGTTCTAGCGGAGAGTACAATGAGCAGCTCTTC. It specifies CSASSSGEYNEQLF.